This TCR beta chain was obtained from a study of T cells in Graves' hyperthyroidism and ophthalmopathy. Study-wide results and caveats: Most thyroid clonotypes expanded above 0.001 appeared in blood too. Patients with ophthalmopathy were separated from those with stable hyperthyroidism by a 13 V-J model.

This CDR3 region has 16 residues. Germline V CDR1 and CDR2: SGHAT, FQDESV (reference sequence). Amplification of TCR beta CDR3 regions used RNA as the template. A first-round RT-PCR of the TCR CDR3 used the HTBI primer set. TCRdb called the multiplex PCR reads again in MiXCR, with one record for every CDR3 protein. The profile shows a few hundred thousand distinct CDR3 sequences, approximately 17% of them singletons. Uncontrolled infection, other autoimmune disease, pregnancy or lactation barred patients from enrollment. As regards this clonotype: Its target is unknown. A much larger clone differs from this one at a single base, so this may be a read error.

Material for sequencing was blood. This clonotype originated in a young woman with Graves' ophthalmopathy. The chain has TRBV11-1 and TRBJ2-7; 8 nucleotides line up with TRBD2. CDR3 sequence: CASSLVPGGVLYEQHF. The CDR3 nucleotides read TGTGCCAGCAGCTTAGTCCCGGGGGGGGTCCTCTACGAGCAGCACTTC.